This is a list of T cell receptor beta chains from one sample in a study of cytomegalovirus exposure and HLA in healthy donors. The method was immunoSEQ multiplex PCR; TCRdb's version includes in-frame clones alone and lacks a portion of them. With approximately 110,000 clones in the sample, the ten largest clones hold about 0.59%. Sequencing was carried out using PBMCs. The source of these receptors is a man in his forties or fifties in good health and CMV-seronegative. CDR3s leave out the opening cysteine and the closing phenylalanine or tryptophan. The order of the fields is D gene, V gene, CDR3 protein. A D gene is named only where the DNA matches it firmly.

d_call: .
v_call: TRBV5-1
cdr3_aa: ASSLVGGPIAEAF

d_call: .
v_call: TRBV25-1
cdr3_aa: ASRRDFFSPLH

d_call: .
v_call: TRBV19
cdr3_aa: ASSIGQANTGELF

d_call: TRBD1
v_call: TRBV19
cdr3_aa: ASSITSGGAGNQPQH

d_call: TRBD2
v_call: TRBV4-3
cdr3_aa: ASSQAASGLIYEQY

d_call: .
v_call: TRBV7-2
cdr3_aa: ASSLGGDQPQH

d_call: TRBD1
v_call: TRBV15
cdr3_aa: ATSRNDRGSGTDTQY

d_call: .
v_call: TRBV10-3
cdr3_aa: AISGTDFRGGELF

d_call: .
v_call: TRBV10-1
cdr3_aa: ASSGTQYNEQF

d_call: .
v_call: TRBV7-9
cdr3_aa: ASSLAGGLTEAF

d_call: .
v_call: TRBV6-6
cdr3_aa: ASSYSEGAREQY

d_call: .
v_call: TRBV27
cdr3_aa: ASSHQLQGRNEQF

d_call: .
v_call: TRBV18
cdr3_aa: ASSPGQNTEAF

d_call: .
v_call: TRBV11-3
cdr3_aa: ASSFGANTEAF

d_call: .
v_call: TRBV10-2
cdr3_aa: ATQKDTQY

d_call: TRBD2
v_call: TRBV10-1
cdr3_aa: ARLAGASYEQY

d_call: .
v_call: TRBV7-9
cdr3_aa: ASSPDRLGVAQY

d_call: TRBD2
v_call: TRBV11-2
cdr3_aa: ASSLSGVTGETQY

d_call: TRBD1
v_call: TRBV5-1
cdr3_aa: ASSSTTGDYTEAF

d_call: TRBD2
v_call: TRBV7-9
cdr3_aa: ASVMAGGETQY

d_call: .
v_call: TRBV7-9
cdr3_aa: ASSPKETQY

d_call: TRBD2
v_call: TRBV18
cdr3_aa: ASSPPSGGSNTGELF

d_call: .
v_call: TRBV15
cdr3_aa: ATSRVLGRVFNSPLH

d_call: TRBD1
v_call: TRBV5-1
cdr3_aa: ASSLANEQGMGYT

d_call: TRBD2
v_call: TRBV7-3
cdr3_aa: ASSLAASYNEQF

d_call: TRBD1
v_call: TRBV13
cdr3_aa: ASSQRTGAYEQY

d_call: TRBD1
v_call: TRBV4-3
cdr3_aa: ASSQLTGARYSGANVLT

d_call: .
v_call: TRBV2
cdr3_aa: ASASPRGSSYNSPLH

d_call: .
v_call: TRBV30
cdr3_aa: ALSGIAAYNEQF

d_call: .
v_call: TRBV4-1
cdr3_aa: ASSQVNLGFSETQY

d_call: .
v_call: TRBV19
cdr3_aa: ASSWAGNTEAF

d_call: .
v_call: TRBV7-8
cdr3_aa: ASSLVGGASSYEQY

d_call: TRBD2
v_call: TRBV5-4
cdr3_aa: ASSLGLAVSYEQY

d_call: TRBD1
v_call: TRBV5-1
cdr3_aa: ASSSGTASYEQY

d_call: .
v_call: TRBV7-2
cdr3_aa: ASSLRRGGDYGYT

d_call: .
v_call: TRBV15
cdr3_aa: ATTMSVMNTEAF

d_call: TRBD2
v_call: TRBV5-1
cdr3_aa: ASSLTSADGELF

d_call: TRBD1
v_call: TRBV7-2
cdr3_aa: ASSLQGASYEQY